This TCR beta chain was identified during a study of control samples from healthy donors and cancer patients. Measured with immunoSEQ multiplex PCR; TCRdb has only the in-frame clones, and not every one. The sample includes about 15,000 clones, around 87% of them seen just once. The length of the CDR3 is 16 residues. Per germline, CDR1 LGHDT and CDR2 YNNKEL (reference sequence). V gave up 2 bases and J gave up 3 bases; unmatched junction bases: 7. This TCR was recovered from a woman aged 70-85 years with colorectal cancer. The V call is TRBV3-1 (or the pseudogene TRBV3-2), the J call TRBJ2-5; 9 positions match TRBD2. Material: PBMCs. The CDR3 loop is CASSQRGGGAKETQYF. The CDR3 nucleotides read TGTGCCAGCAGCCAAAGGGGCGGGGGGGCGAAAGAGACCCAGTACTTC.